These T cell receptor beta chains were read from a single sample in a study of Tregs in tolerant kidney transplant recipients. Libraries were prepared by immunoSEQ multiplex PCR; TCRdb keeps only in-frame clonotypes and omits some of them. Of just under 65,000 clones in the sample, more than 95% are singletons; the top ten hold around 0.34%. The specimen was Tregs from blood, collected before the transplant. The receptors were gathered from a human donor who received a combined kidney and bone marrow transplant. Each CDR3 is given with its conserved first and last residue. The D gene is left open where the match is weak. The size of a clone is reported for some rows only, either as once, few or many, or as a class for expanded clones.

clone size: -
J gene: TRBJ1-4
V gene: TRBV6-1
D gene: TRBD1
CDR3 DNA: TGTGCCAGCAGTGCCAGGGGGCCTAATGAAAAACTGTTTTTT
CDR3 protein: CASSARGPNEKLFF

clone size: -
J gene: TRBJ2-1
V gene: TRBV19
D gene: TRBD2
CDR3 DNA: TGTGCCAGTAGTCCACTAGCGGGAGGAATCTACAATGAGCAGTTCTTC
CDR3 protein: CASSPLAGGIYNEQFF

clone size: -
J gene: TRBJ1-1
V gene: TRBV9
D gene: -
CDR3 DNA: TGTGCCAGGTTATTGGTACAGGAGCTTAATGAAGCTTTCTTT
CDR3 protein: CARLLVQELNEAFF

clone size: once
J gene: TRBJ1-2
V gene: TRBV9
D gene: -
CDR3 DNA: TGTGCCAGCAGCCGACCTGACAGGTTTAATGGCTACACCTTC
CDR3 protein: CASSRPDRFNGYTF

clone size: -
J gene: TRBJ2-3
V gene: TRBV9
D gene: TRBD2
CDR3 DNA: TGTGCCAGCAGCGGTTTGACTAGCGGGGGTACAGATACGCAGTATTTT
CDR3 protein: CASSGLTSGGTDTQYF

clone size: -
J gene: TRBJ2-7
V gene: TRBV2
D gene: TRBD1
CDR3 DNA: TGTGCCAGCAGCCTTTCTGGGACAGGCCCCTACGAGCAGTACTTC
CDR3 protein: CASSLSGTGPYEQYF

clone size: once
J gene: TRBJ2-2
V gene: TRBV6-1
D gene: -
CDR3 DNA: TGTGCCAGCAAGGGGATGAACACCGGGGAGCTGTTTTTT
CDR3 protein: CASKGMNTGELFF

clone size: -
J gene: TRBJ1-2
V gene: TRBV25-1
D gene: -
CDR3 DNA: TGTGCCAGCAGTGAATATGGGGCGGATGGCTACACCTTC
CDR3 protein: CASSEYGADGYTF

clone size: -
J gene: TRBJ2-3
V gene: TRBV11-1
D gene: -
CDR3 DNA: TGTGCCAGCAGCGCGGACAGATTCACAGATACGCAGTATTTT
CDR3 protein: CASSADRFTDTQYF

clone size: -
J gene: TRBJ2-5
V gene: TRBV28
D gene: TRBD1
CDR3 DNA: TGTGCCAGCCTTGGACAGGTCCCAAAACAAGAGACCCAGTACTTC
CDR3 protein: CASLGQVPKQETQYF

clone size: -
J gene: TRBJ2-7
V gene: TRBV11-1
D gene: TRBD1
CDR3 DNA: TGTGCCAGCAGCTTAGTGGGTACAGGGGTCGCCATCTACGAGCAGTACTTC
CDR3 protein: CASSLVGTGVAIYEQYF

clone size: -
J gene: TRBJ2-1
V gene: TRBV4-1
D gene: TRBD2
CDR3 DNA: TGCGCCAGCAGCCAAGATCTTTGGAGGGCGGGGGACAATGAGCAGTTCTTC
CDR3 protein: CASSQDLWRAGDNEQFF

clone size: -
J gene: TRBJ1-2
V gene: TRBV5-1
D gene: TRBD1
CDR3 DNA: TGCGCCAGCAGCGGAAATAACAGGGGAGGAAGTGGCTACACCTTC
CDR3 protein: CASSGNNRGGSGYTF

clone size: -
J gene: TRBJ2-7
V gene: TRBV11-3
D gene: TRBD1
CDR3 DNA: TGTGCCAGCAGTCCCGGGACAGGGGTAACCTACGAGCAGTACTTC
CDR3 protein: CASSPGTGVTYEQYF

clone size: -
J gene: TRBJ1-1
V gene: TRBV18
D gene: -
CDR3 DNA: TGTGCCAGCTCACCACCACGCAGGGCGAACACTGAAGCTTTCTTT
CDR3 protein: CASSPPRRANTEAFF

clone size: -
J gene: TRBJ2-2
V gene: TRBV10-2
D gene: TRBD1
CDR3 DNA: TGCGCCAGCAGCCCCGGGACAGGGGTGTTCGGCGGGGAGCTGTTTTTT
CDR3 protein: CASSPGTGVFGGELFF

clone size: once
J gene: TRBJ1-4
V gene: TRBV7-9
D gene: -
CDR3 DNA: TGTGCCAGCAGCTTGGCAGTCCGTACTAATGAAAAACTGTTTTTT
CDR3 protein: CASSLAVRTNEKLFF

clone size: once
J gene: TRBJ1-4
V gene: TRBV19
D gene: -
CDR3 DNA: TGTGCCAGTAGTATCTCCAAGGGGAATGAAAAACTGTTTTTT
CDR3 protein: CASSISKGNEKLFF

clone size: -
J gene: TRBJ2-1
V gene: TRBV19
D gene: TRBD1
CDR3 DNA: TGTGCCAGTAGACGGACGCCAGTAGGAACGGGACAGTACAATGAGCAGTTCTTC
CDR3 protein: CASRRTPVGTGQYNEQFF

clone size: -
J gene: TRBJ1-2
V gene: TRBV5-4
D gene: TRBD1
CDR3 DNA: TGTGCCAGCAGCCCCGGCTCAGACGGGACAGGGACCTATGGCTACACCTTC
CDR3 protein: CASSPGSDGTGTYGYTF

clone size: -
J gene: TRBJ2-7
V gene: TRBV5-1
D gene: TRBD1
CDR3 DNA: TGCGCCAGCAGCTTGGGGGACAGGGGAGGCTACGAGCAGTACTTC
CDR3 protein: CASSLGDRGGYEQYF

clone size: -
J gene: TRBJ2-1
V gene: TRBV5-4
D gene: -
CDR3 DNA: TGTGCCAGCAGCTTGGGCGTGTTGGGCAGGGGCTTTTTGGATGAGCAGTTCTTC
CDR3 protein: CASSLGVLGRGFLDEQFF

clone size: -
J gene: TRBJ2-3
V gene: TRBV29-1
D gene: -
CDR3 DNA: TGCAGCGTTGAAGATCCTGGAGTCACAGATACGCAGTATTTT
CDR3 protein: CSVEDPGVTDTQYF

clone size: once
J gene: TRBJ2-7
V gene: TRBV5-6
D gene: -
CDR3 DNA: TGTGCCAGCAGCTTTTGGCCTAATTCGCGGGAGCAGTACTTC
CDR3 protein: CASSFWPNSREQYF

clone size: -
J gene: TRBJ1-3
V gene: TRBV30
D gene: -
CDR3 DNA: TGTGCCTGCCAATTTGGAAACACCATATATTTT
CDR3 protein: CACQFGNTIYF

clone size: -
J gene: TRBJ1-3
V gene: TRBV7-9
D gene: -
CDR3 DNA: TGTGCCAGCAGCTTCGGGGGACCGAGCTCTGGAAACACCATATATTTT
CDR3 protein: CASSFGGPSSGNTIYF

clone size: -
J gene: TRBJ1-1
V gene: TRBV11-2
D gene: -
CDR3 DNA: TGTGCCAGCAGCTTACCTCTCAGGCGGGTCTCTACTGAAGCTTTCTTT
CDR3 protein: CASSLPLRRVSTEAFF

clone size: -
J gene: TRBJ1-1
V gene: TRBV10-3
D gene: TRBD1
CDR3 DNA: TGTGCCATCAGTGGTCCCGGGACAGGTTTGAAAGCTTTCTTT
CDR3 protein: CAISGPGTGLKAFF

clone size: -
J gene: TRBJ2-2
V gene: TRBV11-1
D gene: -
CDR3 DNA: TGTGCCAGCAGCTACGCCGGGACTCTGAACACCGGGGAGCTGTTTTTT
CDR3 protein: CASSYAGTLNTGELFF

clone size: -
J gene: TRBJ1-3
V gene: TRBV27
D gene: TRBD1
CDR3 DNA: TGTGCCAGCAGTGTTACCGGGACAGACAGAAACACCATATATTTT
CDR3 protein: CASSVTGTDRNTIYF

clone size: once
J gene: TRBJ2-7
V gene: TRBV18
D gene: -
CDR3 DNA: TGTGCCAGCTCACCAGACAGGTACCCCGAGCAGTACTTC
CDR3 protein: CASSPDRYPEQYF

clone size: -
J gene: TRBJ2-7
V gene: TRBV29-1
D gene: TRBD2
CDR3 DNA: TGCAGCGGGGGACTAGCGGGACGGGAGCAGTACTTC
CDR3 protein: CSGGLAGREQYF

clone size: -
J gene: TRBJ2-1
V gene: TRBV15
D gene: TRBD2
CDR3 DNA: TGTGCCACCAGCAGAGAACTGAGCGGGAGGGCCAATGAGCAGTTCTTC
CDR3 protein: CATSRELSGRANEQFF

clone size: few
J gene: TRBJ2-7
V gene: TRBV7-3
D gene: TRBD2
CDR3 DNA: TGTGCCAGCAGCTTATCCGGGACTAGCGGGAGGGCCCTCCACTTC
CDR3 protein: CASSLSGTSGRALHF

clone size: -
J gene: TRBJ1-1
V gene: TRBV5-4
D gene: TRBD1
CDR3 DNA: TGTGCCAGCAGCGTACCGGGACAGCGGAACACTGAAGCTTTCTTT
CDR3 protein: CASSVPGQRNTEAFF

clone size: -
J gene: TRBJ2-2
V gene: TRBV18
D gene: -
CDR3 DNA: TGTGCCAGCTCACAAACAGGGACCGGGGAGCTGTTTTTT
CDR3 protein: CASSQTGTGELFF

clone size: -
J gene: TRBJ2-7
V gene: TRBV19
D gene: TRBD2
CDR3 DNA: TGTGCCAGTAGTACCACCGGGACTAGCGGCTACGAGCAGTACTTC
CDR3 protein: CASSTTGTSGYEQYF

clone size: -
J gene: TRBJ2-3
V gene: TRBV6-5
D gene: -
CDR3 DNA: TGTGCCAGCAGTTGGGCCGGGGTGGGATCAGATACGCAGTATTTT
CDR3 protein: CASSWAGVGSDTQYF

clone size: -
J gene: TRBJ2-7
V gene: TRBV5-6
D gene: TRBD1
CDR3 DNA: TGTGCCAGCAGCTCCGGGACAGGGTGGCTCGAGCAGTACTTC
CDR3 protein: CASSSGTGWLEQYF

clone size: -
J gene: TRBJ2-3
V gene: TRBV7-6
D gene: -
CDR3 DNA: TGTGCCAGCAGCTTAGGGGAGCGGACAGATACGCAGTATTTT
CDR3 protein: CASSLGERTDTQYF

clone size: -
J gene: TRBJ2-5
V gene: TRBV7-9
D gene: -
CDR3 DNA: TGTGCCAGCAGCTTAGCAGGCGGGGGCCTCCAAGAGACCCAGTACTTC
CDR3 protein: CASSLAGGGLQETQYF

clone size: -
J gene: TRBJ1-1
V gene: TRBV7-2
D gene: -
CDR3 DNA: TGTGCCAGCAGCTTAGGCTGGGGCAGAGAAGCTTTCTTT
CDR3 protein: CASSLGWGREAFF

clone size: once
J gene: TRBJ2-7
V gene: TRBV4-2
D gene: TRBD2
CDR3 DNA: TGTGCCAGCAGCCGTTCTTTCCAGCGGGGGGGCCCCACCCAAGGGGGCGAGCAGTACTTC
CDR3 protein: CASSRSFQRGGPTQGGEQYF

clone size: -
J gene: TRBJ2-1
V gene: TRBV5-1
D gene: TRBD2
CDR3 DNA: TGCGCCAGCAGCTCGCCCGGGACTAGCGGGGGGGTCAATGAGCAGTTCTTC
CDR3 protein: CASSSPGTSGGVNEQFF

clone size: -
J gene: TRBJ2-5
V gene: TRBV4-1
D gene: -
CDR3 DNA: TGCGCCAGCAGCATGGGACTTATGGGCCAAGAGACCCAGTACTTC
CDR3 protein: CASSMGLMGQETQYF

clone size: -
J gene: TRBJ2-7
V gene: TRBV7-2
D gene: TRBD2
CDR3 DNA: TGTGCCAGCAGCTTAGCGGCGCGGGGGTTCTCCTACGAGCAGTACTTC
CDR3 protein: CASSLAARGFSYEQYF